This T cell receptor beta chain was recorded in a study of blood T cell repertoires in COVID-19. Study background: Sources were T cells, B-cell-depleted T cells, or PBMCs; the material itself was cDNA or gDNA.

This table comes from immunoSEQ multiplex PCR, and its TCRdb copy is limited to in-frame clones, with some not included. The sample lists 150,000 to 180,000 clones, roughly 71% occurring once. Unmatched junction bases numbered 13, after V lost 3 bases and J lost 0 bases. The CDR3 is made up of 18 amino acids. Per germline, CDR1 KGHSH and CDR2 LQKENI. The sequence came from an elderly woman with acute or convalescent COVID-19. This chain uses TRBV18 with TRBJ1-1, with 7 nucleotides matching TRBD1. The sequencing sample was made of peripheral blood. CDR3 DNA sequence: TGTGCCAGCTCACCGATTGGTTGGGACAGCCGCATGAACACTGAAGCTTTCTTT. This translates into CASSPIGWDSRMNTEAFF.